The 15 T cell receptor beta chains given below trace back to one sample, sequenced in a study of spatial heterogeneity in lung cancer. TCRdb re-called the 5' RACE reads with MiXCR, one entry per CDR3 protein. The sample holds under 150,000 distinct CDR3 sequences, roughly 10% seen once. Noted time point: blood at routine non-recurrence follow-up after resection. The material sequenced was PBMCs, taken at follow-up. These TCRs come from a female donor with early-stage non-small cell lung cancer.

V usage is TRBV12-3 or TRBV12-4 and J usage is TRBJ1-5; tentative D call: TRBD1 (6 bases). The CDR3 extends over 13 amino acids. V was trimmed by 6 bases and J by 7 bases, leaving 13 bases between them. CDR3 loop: CASSRQDFQPQHF. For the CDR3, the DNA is TGTGCCAGCAGCCGACAGGATTTCCAGCCCCAGCATTTT.

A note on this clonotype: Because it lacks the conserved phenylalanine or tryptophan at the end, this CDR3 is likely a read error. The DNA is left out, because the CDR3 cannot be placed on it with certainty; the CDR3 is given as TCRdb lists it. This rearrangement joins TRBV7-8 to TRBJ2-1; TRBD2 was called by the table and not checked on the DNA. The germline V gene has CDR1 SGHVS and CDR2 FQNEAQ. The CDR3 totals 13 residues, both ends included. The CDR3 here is CATSLTPSGTPFV.

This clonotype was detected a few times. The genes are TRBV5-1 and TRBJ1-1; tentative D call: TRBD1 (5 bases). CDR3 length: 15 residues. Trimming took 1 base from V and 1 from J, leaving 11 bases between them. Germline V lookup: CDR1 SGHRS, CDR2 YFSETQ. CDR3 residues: CASSLSLTENTEAFF. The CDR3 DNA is TGCGCCAGCAGCTTGTCCCTGACAGAGAACACTGAAGCTTTCTTT.

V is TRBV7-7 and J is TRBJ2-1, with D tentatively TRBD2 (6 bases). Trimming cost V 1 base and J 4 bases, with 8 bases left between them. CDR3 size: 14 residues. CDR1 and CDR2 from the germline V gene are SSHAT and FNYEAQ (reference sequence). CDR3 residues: CASSLGGKYNEQFF. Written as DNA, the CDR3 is TGTGCCAGCAGCTTAGGCGGGAAATACAATGAGCAGTTCTTC.

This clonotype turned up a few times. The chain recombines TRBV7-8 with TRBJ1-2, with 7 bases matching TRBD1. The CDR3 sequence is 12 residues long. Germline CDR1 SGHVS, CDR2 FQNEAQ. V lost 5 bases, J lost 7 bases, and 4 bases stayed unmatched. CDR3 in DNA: TGTGCCAGCAGCGTCACAGGGGTTGGCTACACCTTC. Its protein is CASSVTGVGYTF. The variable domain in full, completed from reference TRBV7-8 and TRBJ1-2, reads GAGVSQSPRYKVAKRGQDVALRCDPISGHVSLFWYQQALGQGPEFLTYFQNEAQLDKSGLPSDRFFAERPEGSVSTLKIQRTQQEDSAVYLCASSVTGVGYTFGSGTRLTVV.

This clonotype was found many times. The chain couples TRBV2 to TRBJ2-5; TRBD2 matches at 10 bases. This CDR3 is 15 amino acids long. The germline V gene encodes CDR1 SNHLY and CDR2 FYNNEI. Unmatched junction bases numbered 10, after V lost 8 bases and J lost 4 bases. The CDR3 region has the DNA TGTGCCAGCGGTGTAGCGGGGGGCGATGGAGAGACCCAGTACTTC. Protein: CASGVAGGDGETQYF.

DNA of the CDR3: TGCGCCAGCCGCAGATCCGAGGGAGAAGAGACCCAGTACTTC. Amino acids: CASRRSEGEETQYF. V usage is TRBV5-1 and J usage is TRBJ2-5; D may be TRBD2 (5 bases). Germline-derived CDR1 and CDR2 are SGHRS and YFSETQ. Trimming pared 7 bases from V and 3 bases from J, leaving 16 bases between. The CDR3 covers 14 residues.

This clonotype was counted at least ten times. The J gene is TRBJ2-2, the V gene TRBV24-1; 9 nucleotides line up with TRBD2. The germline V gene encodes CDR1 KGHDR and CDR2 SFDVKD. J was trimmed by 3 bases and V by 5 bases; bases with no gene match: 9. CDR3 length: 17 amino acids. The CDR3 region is CATSVPSTSGYTGELFF. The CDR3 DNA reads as TGTGCCACCAGTGTTCCCTCGACTAGCGGATACACCGGGGAGCTGTTTTTT.

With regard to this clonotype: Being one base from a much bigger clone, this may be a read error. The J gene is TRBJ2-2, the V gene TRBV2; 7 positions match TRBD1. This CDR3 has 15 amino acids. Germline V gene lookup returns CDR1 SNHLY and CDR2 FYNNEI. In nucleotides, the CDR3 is TGTGTCAGCATCCCCCAGGGGGTGAACACCGGGGAGCTGTTTTTT. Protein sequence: CVSIPQGVNTGELFF.

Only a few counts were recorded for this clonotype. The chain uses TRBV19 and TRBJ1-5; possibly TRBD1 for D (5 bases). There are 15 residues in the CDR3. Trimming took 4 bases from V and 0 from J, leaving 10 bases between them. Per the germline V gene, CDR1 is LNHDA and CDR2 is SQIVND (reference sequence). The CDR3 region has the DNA TGTGCCAGTAGTACTGTGGGGGATAGCAATCAGCCCCAGCATTTT. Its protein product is CASSTVGDSNQPQHF.

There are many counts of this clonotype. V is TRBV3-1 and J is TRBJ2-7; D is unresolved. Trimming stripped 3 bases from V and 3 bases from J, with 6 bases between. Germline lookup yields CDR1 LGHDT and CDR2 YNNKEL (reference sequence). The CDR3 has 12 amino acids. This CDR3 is CASSQRNYEQYF. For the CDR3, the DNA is TGTGCCAGCAGCCAGCGTAACTACGAGCAGTACTTC.

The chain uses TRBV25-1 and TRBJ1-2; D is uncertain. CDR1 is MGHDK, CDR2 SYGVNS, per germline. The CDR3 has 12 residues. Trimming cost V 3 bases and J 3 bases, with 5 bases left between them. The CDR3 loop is CASSDTDYGYTF. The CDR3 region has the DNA TGTGCCAGCAGTGACACAGACTATGGCTACACCTTC.

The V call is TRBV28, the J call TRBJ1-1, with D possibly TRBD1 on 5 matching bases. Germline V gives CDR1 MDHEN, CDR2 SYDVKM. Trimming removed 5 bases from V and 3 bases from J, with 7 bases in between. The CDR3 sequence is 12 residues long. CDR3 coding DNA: TGTGCCAGCAGTGGCAGGGACACTGAAGCTTTCTTT. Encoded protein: CASSGRDTEAFF.

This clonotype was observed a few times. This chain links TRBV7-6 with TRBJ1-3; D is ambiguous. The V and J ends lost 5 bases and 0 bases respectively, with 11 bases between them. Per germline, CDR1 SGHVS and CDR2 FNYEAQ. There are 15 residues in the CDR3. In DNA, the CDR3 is TGTGCCAGCAGCCTCAGCCAGAGCTCTGGAAACACCATATATTTT. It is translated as CASSLSQSSGNTIYF. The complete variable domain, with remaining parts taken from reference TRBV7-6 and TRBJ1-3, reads GAGVSQSPRYKVTKRGQDVALRCDPISGHVSLYWYRQALGQGPEFLTYFNYEAQQDKSGLPNDRFSAERPEGSISTLTIQRTEQRDSAMYRCASSLSQSSGNTIYFGEGSWLTVV.

CDR3 DNA: TGTGCCAGCAGCCAAGGTGACGCCACAGATACGCAGTATTTT. This codes for CASSQGDATDTQYF. V usage is TRBV14 and J usage is TRBJ2-3; D is unclear. Germline V gives CDR1 SGHDN, CDR2 FVKESK. The CDR3 loop spans 14 amino acids. The V end was cut by 1 base, the J end by 2 bases, with 7 bases between. Looking up the rest from reference TRBV14 and TRBJ2-3 gives the full variable domain: EAGVTQFPSHSVIEKGQTVTLRCDPISGHDNLYWYRRVMGKEIKFLLHFVKESKQDESGMPNNRFLAERTGGTYSTLKVQPAELEDSGVYFCASSQGDATDTQYFGPGTRLTVL.